The 18 T cell receptor beta chains below were found in one sample sequenced in a study of blood T cell repertoires in COVID-19. Produced via immunoSEQ multiplex PCR; TCRdb's table is partial and in-frame only. Of about half a million clones in the sample, approximately 85% were seen once. Sequenced material: peripheral blood. The receptor set was obtained from a human donor in a cohort sampled during active COVID-19.

The chain carries TRBV27 and TRBJ1-5, with 8 positions matching TRBD1. CDR3 size: 16 residues. V was clipped by 5 bases and J by 2 bases; unmatched bases: 8. Germline CDR1 is MNHEY and CDR2 is SMNVEV (reference sequence). In nucleotides, the CDR3 is TGTGCCAGCAGTAAAACAGGGGGTCGGGGCAATCAGCCCCAGCATTTT. This gives the protein CASSKTGGRGNQPQHF.

J is TRBJ1-1 and V is TRBV7-2, with D unclear. V was trimmed by 1 base and J by 0 bases, leaving 6 bases between them. The germline gives CDR1 SGHTA, CDR2 FQGNSA. The CDR3 contains 14 residues. The CDR3 loop is CASSLETMNTEAFF. The CDR3 DNA is TGTGCCAGCAGCTTAGAAACAATGAACACTGAAGCTTTCTTT.

In this sample, this clone turned up once. The chain carries TRBV30 and TRBJ1-2; 7 bases map to TRBD1. The germline V gene has CDR1 GTSNPN and CDR2 SVGIG (reference sequence). The CDR3 length is 12 residues. After removal of 4 bases from V and 4 bases from J, the junction contained 3 bases not matched to a gene. The CDR3 protein is CAWTGGAYGYTF. DNA for the CDR3: TGTGCCTGGACAGGGGGTGCCTATGGCTACACCTTC. The full variable domain, in which reference TRBV30 and TRBJ1-2 provide the parts outside the CDR3, is SQTIHQWPATLVQPVGSPLSLECTVEGTSNPNLYWYRQAAGRGLQLLFYSVGIGQISSEVPQNLSASRPQDRQFILSSKKLLLSDSGFYLCAWTGGAYGYTFGSGTRLTVV.

The chain couples TRBV28 to TRBJ1-2, with 9 bases identical to TRBD1. This CDR3 has 15 amino acids. The ends lost 5 bases at V and 6 bases at J; junction bases unmatched: 10. CDR1 and CDR2 from the germline V gene are MDHEN and SYDVKM. The CDR3 loop reads CASSVPGTGWDGYTF. The CDR3 coding sequence is TGTGCCAGCAGTGTCCCGGGGACAGGGTGGGATGGCTACACCTTC.

The gene calls are TRBV13 and TRBJ2-1; weak D call: TRBD1 (5 bases). CDR1 PRHDT and CDR2 FYEKMQ come from the germline V gene (reference sequence). The CDR3 consists of 15 residues. The V end was cut by 5 bases, the J end by 3 bases, with 14 bases between. The CDR3 region has the DNA TGTGCCAGCAGCAACCGCCAGACAGTCTACAATGAGCAGTTCTTC. Translation gives CASSNRQTVYNEQFF.

The chain couples TRBV6-5 to TRBJ1-1; TRBD1 matches 10 bases. This CDR3 is 15 amino acids long. Germline V gives CDR1 MNHEY, CDR2 SVGAGI. J was trimmed by 5 bases and V by 3 bases; bases with no gene match: 6. For the CDR3, the DNA is TGTGCCAGCAGTTATCGACAGGGGGCTGGGACTGAAGCTTTCTTT. Translated, it gives CASSYRQGAGTEAFF.

The chain employs TRBV4-1 and TRBJ1-5; D possibly corresponds to TRBD1 (6 bases). Trimming removed 0 bases at V and 3 bases at J, with 9 bases between. Germline V gene sequence: CDR1 MGHRA, CDR2 YSYEKL. This CDR3 has 15 amino acids. This CDR3 reads CASSQDTGFNQPQHF. The CDR3 DNA follows: TGCGCCAGCAGCCAAGACACAGGGTTCAATCAGCCCCAGCATTTT.

The chain is built from TRBV5-1 and TRBJ2-3, with D perhaps TRBD1 (5 bases). Germline-derived CDR1 and CDR2 are SGHRS and YFSETQ. The CDR3 is 15 amino acids. V was clipped by 0 bases and J by 3 bases, with 11 bases between them. For the CDR3, the DNA is TGCGCCAGCAGCTTGGTAGGGGCCGGTACAGATACGCAGTATTTT. Translated, it gives CASSLVGAGTDTQYF.

The chain carries TRBV5-1 and TRBJ2-1, with 7 bases fitting TRBD2. This CDR3 region has 17 residues. Germline CDR1 reads SGHRS; CDR2 reads YFSETQ. V was clipped by 4 bases and J by 4 bases; unmatched bases: 14. The CDR3 bases are TGCGCCAGCAGCACGCAACCAACCGGGACTACGTACAATGAGCAGTTCTTC. This sequence encodes CASSTQPTGTTYNEQFF.

The CDR3 loop is CASKDREYGYTF. The CDR3 DNA reads TGTGCCAGCAAGGACAGGGAGTATGGCTACACCTTC. The chain is built from TRBV6-5 and TRBJ1-2, with 8 bases fitting TRBD1. CDR3 length equals 12 residues. Per the germline V gene, CDR1 is MNHEY and CDR2 is SVGAGI. J lost 5 bases, V lost 7 bases, and 3 bases had no gene match.

The rearrangement links TRBV29-1 to TRBJ1-1; TRBD1 matches at 7 bases. The CDR3 has 11 residues. V lost 5 bases to trimming and J lost 9 bases; unmatched junction nucleotides: 6. In germline, CDR1 is SQVTM, CDR2 ANQGSEA. DNA of the CDR3: TGCAGCGTTTCTAGACAGGGTAAAGCTTTCTTT. Translating it yields CSVSRQGKAFF.

Turning to this clone: Other nucleotide sequences from this sample produce the same CDR3. V and J are TRBV27 and TRBJ2-5, with 8 bases that match TRBD1. V was clipped by 3 bases and J by 4 bases; unmatched bases: 4. Germline values: CDR1 MNHEY, CDR2 SMNVEV (reference sequence). This CDR3 region has 14 residues. The CDR3 DNA is TGTGCCAGCAGTTTTCAGGGGGCAGGAGAGACCCAGTACTTC. Translating it yields CASSFQGAGETQYF.

Written as DNA, the CDR3 is TGTGCCAGCAGTCGTGACAGGGGCTACGAGCAGTACTTC. Residues: CASSRDRGYEQYF. The chain joins TRBV6-6 to TRBJ2-7; 8 nucleotides line up with TRBD1. The CDR3 has 13 amino acids. Germline CDR1 is MNHNY and CDR2 is SVGAGI (reference sequence). The V gene end was trimmed by 5 bases and the J gene end by 3 bases; junction bases not matched to a gene: 3.

This chain joins TRBV6-4 and TRBJ1-2; 9 nucleotides agree with TRBD1. With V trimmed by 3 bases and J by 8 bases, 7 bases remained unmatched. CDR1 and CDR2 from the germline V gene are MRHNA and SNTAGT. The CDR3 runs to 14 residues. The CDR3: CASSEDWTGEGYTF. The CDR3 bases are TGTGCCAGCAGTGAAGATTGGACAGGGGAAGGCTACACCTTC.

The chain uses TRBV6-5 and TRBJ1-5; 8 nucleotides match TRBD1. Unmatched junction bases numbered 15, after V lost 6 bases and J lost 11 bases. Germline V gene lookup returns CDR1 MNHEY and CDR2 SVGAGI. The CDR3 sequence is 15 residues long. In DNA, the CDR3 is TGTGCCAGCAGCCCCGGACAGGGCGAGGTTCTGTCCCAGCATTTT. It codes for CASSPGQGEVLSQHF.

This chain uses TRBV7-2 with TRBJ2-1; 9 nucleotides align to TRBD2. The trim removed 3 bases at V and 6 bases at J, leaving 9 bases unmatched. The V gene's germline CDR1 is SGHTA and CDR2 FQGNSA. The CDR3 is 16 amino acids. The CDR3 DNA follows: TGTGCCAGCAGCTTGAATACCGGGACTAGCTTCAATGAGCAGTTCTTC. It is translated as CASSLNTGTSFNEQFF.

V gene TRBV20-1 combines with J gene TRBJ2-5; 9 bases agree with TRBD2. CDR1 DFQATT and CDR2 SNEGSKA come from the germline V gene (reference sequence). This CDR3 has 15 residues. V shed 3 bases and J 1 base; nucleotides not matched to a gene: 6. The CDR3 loop is CSASTSGRSQETQYF. Here the CDR3 DNA reads TGCAGTGCTAGTACTAGCGGGCGGTCCCAAGAGACCCAGTACTTC.

The V call is TRBV4-3, the J call TRBJ2-2; the match to TRBD2 covers 11 bases. Germline V gives CDR1 LGHNA, CDR2 YSLEER. J gave up 0 bases and V 2 bases, and 5 bases lay outside the gene matches. The CDR3 contains 18 residues. DNA for the CDR3: TGCGCCAGCAGCCAAACTGGGACTAGCGGTCCGAACACCGGGGAGCTGTTTTTT. Translated: CASSQTGTSGPNTGELFF.